A selection of T cell receptor beta chains follows, all from one sample in a study of blood T cells in healthy people across ages. MiXCR, applied by TCRdb to the 5' RACE reads, yields one record per CDR3 protein. Of over 550,000 distinct CDR3 sequences in the sample, approximately 30% were seen once. The sequenced sample was blood. These receptors came from a woman of 80 years or more in good health. The CDR3 runs from the conserved cysteine through the conserved F or W. D genes are given only for firm matches. Rows give clone size only sometimes, using once, few, many, or a class for an expanded clone.

v_gene: TRBV4-2; d_gene: .; abundance: .; j_gene: TRBJ2-7; CDR3aa: CASSATETRYF
v_gene: TRBV18; d_gene: .; abundance: .; j_gene: TRBJ2-3; CDR3aa: CASSQALGADTQYF
v_gene: TRBV29-1; d_gene: .; abundance: many; j_gene: TRBJ1-2; CDR3aa: CSVGLLRDYTF
v_gene: TRBV4-1; d_gene: .; abundance: .; j_gene: TRBJ1-5; CDR3aa: CASSQGGVWNQPQHF
v_gene: TRBV20-1; d_gene: .; abundance: once; j_gene: TRBJ2-1; CDR3aa: CSASKSQGRYNEQLF
v_gene: TRBV7-3; d_gene: .; abundance: .; j_gene: TRBJ2-1; CDR3aa: CVSSPGHDYNEQFF
v_gene: TRBV7-3; d_gene: TRBD2; abundance: .; j_gene: TRBJ2-3; CDR3aa: CASSLFDSGGPDTQYF
v_gene: TRBV2; d_gene: TRBD1; abundance: many; j_gene: TRBJ2-3; CDR3aa: CAGHRQGADTQYF
v_gene: TRBV3-1; d_gene: .; abundance: many; j_gene: TRBJ1-2; CDR3aa: CASSHNRPLEGYTF
v_gene: TRBV6-1; d_gene: .; abundance: few; j_gene: TRBJ1-6; CDR3aa: CASSGMVAAPLHF
v_gene: TRBV29-1; d_gene: TRBD1; abundance: many; j_gene: TRBJ2-1; CDR3aa: CSVERDRDYNEQFF
v_gene: TRBV6-5; d_gene: .; abundance: many; j_gene: TRBJ1-2; CDR3aa: CASSGGGMRYTF
v_gene: TRBV5-1; d_gene: .; abundance: once; j_gene: TRBJ1-5; CDR3aa: CASSSRPNDQPQHF